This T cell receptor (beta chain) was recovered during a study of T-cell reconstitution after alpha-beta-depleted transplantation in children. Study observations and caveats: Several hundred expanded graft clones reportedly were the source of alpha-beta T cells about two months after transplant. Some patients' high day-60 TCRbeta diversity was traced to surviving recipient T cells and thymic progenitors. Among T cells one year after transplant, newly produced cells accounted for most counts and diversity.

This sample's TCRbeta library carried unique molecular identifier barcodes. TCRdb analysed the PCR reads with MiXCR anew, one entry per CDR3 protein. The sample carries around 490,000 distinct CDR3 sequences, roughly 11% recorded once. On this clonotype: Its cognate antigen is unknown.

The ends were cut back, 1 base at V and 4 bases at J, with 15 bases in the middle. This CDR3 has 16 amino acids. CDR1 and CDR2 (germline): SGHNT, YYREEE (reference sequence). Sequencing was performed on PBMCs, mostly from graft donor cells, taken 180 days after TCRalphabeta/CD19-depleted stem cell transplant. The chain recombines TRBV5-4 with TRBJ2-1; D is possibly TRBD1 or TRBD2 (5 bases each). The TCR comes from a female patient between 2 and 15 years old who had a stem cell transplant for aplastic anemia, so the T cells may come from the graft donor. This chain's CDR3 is CASSLPSGAPYNEQFF. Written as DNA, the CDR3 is TGTGCCAGCAGCTTGCCCTCCGGGGCCCCGTACAATGAGCAGTTCTTC.